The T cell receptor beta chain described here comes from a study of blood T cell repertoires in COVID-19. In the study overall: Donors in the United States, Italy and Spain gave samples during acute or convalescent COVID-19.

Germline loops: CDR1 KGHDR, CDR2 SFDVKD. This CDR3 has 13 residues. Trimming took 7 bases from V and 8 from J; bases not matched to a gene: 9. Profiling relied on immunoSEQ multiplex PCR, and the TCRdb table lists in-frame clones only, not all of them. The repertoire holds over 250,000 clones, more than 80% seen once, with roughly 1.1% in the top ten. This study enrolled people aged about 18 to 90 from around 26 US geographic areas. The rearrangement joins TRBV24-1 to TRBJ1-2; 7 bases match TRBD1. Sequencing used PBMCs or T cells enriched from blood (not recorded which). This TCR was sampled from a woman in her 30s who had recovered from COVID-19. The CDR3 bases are TGTGCCACCAGCACCGGGACAGTGGGCGGCTACACCTTC. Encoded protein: CATSTGTVGGYTF.